The 24 T cell receptor beta chains below come from one sample, sequenced in a study of blood T cell repertoires in COVID-19. Sequenced by immunoSEQ multiplex PCR; TCRdb stores in-frame clones only, minus some. Of under 200,000 clones detected, just over 90% appear once; the ten largest clones hold 2% to 3%. The sample comprised peripheral blood. These receptors were collected from a man aged 18 to 30 with acute or convalescent COVID-19.

The rearrangement uses TRBV3-1 (or the pseudogene TRBV3-2) and TRBJ2-1; TRBD2 is a possible D gene (5 bases). V lost 6 bases and J lost 9, with 24 bases in between. In germline, CDR1 is LGHDT, CDR2 YNNKEL (reference sequence). This CDR3 has 16 residues. The CDR3 loop reads CASRGRLAVGVGEQFF. In DNA, the CDR3 is TGTGCCAGCAGGGGGAGACTGGCCGTTGGGGTGGGTGAGCAGTTCTTC.

This sequence joins TRBV6-2 or TRBV6-3 and TRBJ2-3; 10 bases match TRBD2. CDR3 length: 15 amino acids. V lost 2 bases, J lost 3 bases, and 2 bases stayed unmatched. The germline V gene encodes CDR1 MNHEY and CDR2 SVGEGT. This CDR3 is CASSYGAGGTDTQYF. DNA for the CDR3: TGTGCCAGCAGTTACGGAGCGGGAGGGACAGATACGCAGTATTTT.

This clone appeared a single time. For the CDR3, the DNA is TGTGCCAGCTCACAAGGACAGGGGGCGGATTCACCCCTCCACTTT. Translated, it gives CASSQGQGADSPLHF. The gene calls are TRBV18 and TRBJ1-6; 11 bases are a match to TRBD1. Germline lookup yields CDR1 KGHSH and CDR2 LQKENI. V dropped 4 bases and J dropped 8; count of bases not matched to a gene: 4. The CDR3 covers 15 residues.

The CDR3 reads CASTWTGGRAFF. CDR3 nucleotides: TGTGCCAGCACTTGGACAGGGGGCAGAGCTTTCTTT. The V gene is TRBV18, the J gene TRBJ1-1; 11 bases are a match to TRBD1. CDR1 is KGHSH, CDR2 LQKENI, per germline. The CDR3 has 12 residues. The V gene end was trimmed by 8 bases and the J gene end by 10 bases; junction bases not matched to a gene: 6.

The V call is TRBV6-6, the J call TRBJ2-7; no firm D call. The CDR3 has 12 residues. V was cut by 2 bases and J by 3 bases, with 5 bases left in between. Germline lookup yields CDR1 MNHNY and CDR2 SVGAGI (reference sequence). DNA of the CDR3: TGTGCCAGCAGTTACGAGCTCTACGAGCAGTACTTC. Translation: CASSYELYEQYF.

CDR3 loop: CASSPTVSGSAYNEQFF. The CDR3 DNA reads as TGTGCCAGCAGCCCGACCGTTAGCGGGAGTGCCTACAATGAGCAGTTCTTC. This chain links TRBV7-8 with TRBJ2-1; TRBD2 agrees at 9 bases. The junction had 10 bases not matched to a gene; V was cut back by 5 bases and J by 2 bases. This CDR3 is 17 amino acids long. The germline gives CDR1 SGHVS, CDR2 FQNEAQ.

A few counts support this clone. J is TRBJ1-1 and V is TRBV19, with 7 bases aligning to TRBD1. V lost 5 bases to trimming and J lost 4 bases; unmatched junction nucleotides: 4. The CDR3 extends over 13 amino acids. Germline assignment: CDR1 LNHDA and CDR2 SQIVND (reference sequence). This CDR3 reads CASSVGQATEAFF. Here the CDR3 DNA reads TGTGCCAGTAGTGTTGGACAGGCCACTGAAGCTTTCTTT. The variable domain in full, completed from reference TRBV19 and TRBJ1-1, reads DGGITQSPKYLFRKEGQNVTLSCEQNLNHDAMYWYRQDPGQGLRLIYYSQIVNDFQKGDIAEGYSVSREKKESFPLTVTSAQKNPTAFYLCASSVGQATEAFFGQGTRLTVV.

The chain joins TRBV5-6 to TRBJ1-6; D possibly corresponds to TRBD1 (5 bases). Germline V gene data show CDR1 as SGHDT and CDR2 as YYEEEE. CDR3 length: 18 amino acids. The germline V and J ends were trimmed by 0 bases and 0 bases, with 13 bases remaining between them. The CDR3 nucleotides read TGTGCCAGCAGCTTGGGCAGGGAAATCAGCTCCTATAATTCACCCCTCCACTTT. Protein product: CASSLGREISSYNSPLHF.

This chain links TRBV15 with TRBJ2-1, with no clear D. Trimming removed 5 bases from V and 6 bases from J, with 11 bases in between. The CDR3 totals 13 residues. The germline V gene has CDR1 LNHNV and CDR2 YYDKDF (reference sequence). The CDR3 bases are TGTGCCACCAGCGGGCTGGCTTTCAATGAGCAGTTCTTC. Translating it yields CATSGLAFNEQFF.

The rearrangement joins TRBV7-9 to TRBJ1-5; 11 bases agree with TRBD1. Per germline, CDR1 SEHNR and CDR2 FQNEAQ (reference sequence). V lost 5 bases to trimming and J lost 8 bases; unmatched junction nucleotides: 2. This CDR3 has 13 amino acids. CDR3 coding DNA: TGTGCCAGCAGCCGGACAGGGGGCGAGCCCCAGCATTTT. It translates to CASSRTGGEPQHF.

This chain connects TRBV19 to TRBJ1-1; D is unresolved. This CDR3 spans 14 amino acids. Germline loops: CDR1 LNHDA, CDR2 SQIVND (reference sequence). V was trimmed by 3 bases and J by 7 bases, leaving 15 bases between them. In DNA form, the CDR3 reads TGTGCCAGTAGTATTTCTGGGAGAGCCTTTGAAGCTTTCTTT. This codes for CASSISGRAFEAFF.

The chain recombines TRBV19 with TRBJ2-3; 8 bases align to TRBD1. Trimming took 4 bases from V and 2 from J; bases not matched to a gene: 2. CDR3 length: 14 residues. Germline V gene sequence: CDR1 LNHDA, CDR2 SQIVND (reference sequence). CDR3 residues: CASSTQGVTDTQYF. The CDR3, as DNA: TGTGCCAGTAGTACACAGGGGGTCACAGATACGCAGTATTTT.

CDR3 in amino acids: CASSYWTSGAFYEQYF. CDR3 nucleotide sequence: TGTGCCAGCAGTTACTGGACTAGCGGGGCCTTCTACGAGCAGTACTTC. The V gene is TRBV5-5, the J gene TRBJ2-7; TRBD2 agrees at 12 bases. Germline-derived CDR1 and CDR2 are SGHKS and YYEKEE (reference sequence). This CDR3 is built from 16 residues. J was trimmed by 3 bases and V by 5 bases; bases with no gene match: 9.

The chain uses TRBV5-1 and TRBJ1-5; TRBD1 matches at 8 bases. This CDR3 contains 16 residues. Germline V lookup: CDR1 SGHRS, CDR2 YFSETQ. Trimming took 4 bases from V and 1 from J; bases not matched to a gene: 7. CDR3: CASSPGTGSSNQPQHF. The CDR3 nucleotides read TGCGCCAGCAGCCCGGGGACAGGTTCCAGCAATCAGCCCCAGCATTTT.

J is TRBJ2-1 and V is TRBV22-1; the D call TRBD2 from the table was never checked on the DNA. TRBV22-1 is flagged as a pseudogene. The CDR3 sequence is 15 residues long. This chain's CDR3 is CPGSPRGGSYNEQFF. For the CDR3, the DNA is TGTCCTGGGAGCCCTCGGGGGGGCTCCTACAATGAGCAGTTCTTC.

J is TRBJ1-1 and V is TRBV27; possible D gene TRBD1, 5 bases. The V gene's germline CDR1 is MNHEY and CDR2 SMNVEV (reference sequence). V shed 3 bases and J shed 1 base, with 12 bases lying between them. The CDR3 loop spans 15 amino acids. Here the CDR3 reads CASSFRIQENTEAFF. Written as DNA, the CDR3 is TGTGCCAGCAGTTTTAGAATACAGGAGAACACTGAAGCTTTCTTT.

The chain recombines TRBV5-1 with TRBJ1-2; D possibly corresponds to TRBD1 (6 bases). CDR1 is SGHRS and CDR2 is YFSETQ in the germline V gene. This CDR3 spans 15 amino acids. V lost 1 base to trimming and J lost 5 bases, with 15 bases between them. CDR3 sequence (DNA): TGCGCCAGCAGCTTGTCCGGACAGTCCCCGTATGGCTACACCTTC. Its protein is CASSLSGQSPYGYTF.

The chain is built from TRBV9 and TRBJ2-7; D uncertain. Trimming removed 6 bases from V and 0 bases from J, with 13 bases in between. CDR1 is SGDLS and CDR2 is YYNGEE in the germline V gene. This CDR3 is 14 amino acids long. Written as DNA, the CDR3 is TGTGCCAGCAAGCCAGGCGTTGACTCCTACGAGCAGTACTTC. Translation gives CASKPGVDSYEQYF.

The V gene is TRBV12-3 or TRBV12-4, the J gene TRBJ2-5, with 10 bases fitting TRBD2. V was pared by 7 bases and J by 5 bases, with 4 bases of the junction left unmatched. CDR3 length: 13 residues. DNA for the CDR3: TGTGCCAGCAAAAGACTAGCGGGCGAGACCCAGTACTTC. Translating it yields CASKRLAGETQYF.

The chain uses TRBV30 and TRBJ1-3; D may be TRBD1 (6 bases). The ends were cut back, 1 base at V and 8 bases at J, with 18 bases in the middle. Germline values: CDR1 GTSNPN, CDR2 SVGIG (reference sequence). The CDR3 sequence is 15 residues long. The DNA of the CDR3 is TGTGCCTGGAGTGAAACGGGACATGGCGGTCACACCATATATTTT. Translated, it gives CAWSETGHGGHTIYF.

The chain has TRBV5-4 and TRBJ1-4, with D perhaps matching TRBD1 (5 bases). In germline, CDR1 is SGHNT, CDR2 YYREEE (reference sequence). With 4 bases removed from V and 5 bases from J, the gap between germline ends came to 9 bases. This CDR3 is built from 13 residues. In nucleotides, the CDR3 is TGTGCCAGCAGCGGGGCCGCAAATGAAAAACTGTTTTTT. Amino acid sequence: CASSGAANEKLFF. The variable domain in full, with the rest retrieved from reference TRBV5-4 and TRBJ1-4, is ETGVTQSPTHLIKTRGQQVTLRCSSQSGHNTVSWYQQALGQGPQFIFQYYREEENGRGNFPPRFSGLQFPNYSSELNVNALELDDSALYLCASSGAANEKLFFGSGTQLSVL.

This clone was detected only a few times. The gene calls are TRBV19 and TRBJ1-2, with D possibly TRBD1 on 6 matching bases. Germline CDR1 reads LNHDA; CDR2 reads SQIVND (reference sequence). The ends were cut back, 2 bases at V and 9 bases at J, with 7 bases in the middle. CDR3 length equals 11 residues. CDR3: CASSIQGRYTF. The CDR3, as DNA: TGTGCCAGTAGTATACAGGGGCGCTACACCTTC.

This chain joins TRBV7-6 and TRBJ1-3; D gene uncertain. The CDR3 sequence is 15 residues long. The V gene's germline CDR1 is SGHVS and CDR2 FNYEAQ. V was cut by 5 bases and J by 1 base, with 12 bases left in between. CDR3 nucleotide sequence: TGTGCCAGCAGCCCCGGGGTAGGGTCTGGAAACACCATATATTTT. Translation gives CASSPGVGSGNTIYF.

The chain recombines TRBV2 with TRBJ1-2; D uncertain. The V gene's germline CDR1 is SNHLY and CDR2 FYNNEI. The CDR3 contains 13 residues. V was pared by 2 bases and J by 7 bases, with 11 bases between. CDR3 protein: CASSENTEGGYTF. The CDR3 nucleotides read TGTGCCAGCAGTGAAAACACAGAGGGTGGCTACACCTTC.